The rows below give T cell receptor beta chains drawn from one sample of a study of blood T cells in healthy people across ages. TCRdb itself ran the 5' RACE reads through MiXCR, one entry per CDR3 protein. The top ten hold under 30% of the sample, which has about 760,000 distinct CDR3 sequences, approximately 60% seen once. Sequencing was carried out using blood. Source of these receptors: a man aged 35 to 55 in good health. Both conserved end residues are trimmed from each CDR3. The size field is filled for only some rows; it gives once, few, many or a size class.

TRBJ2-7,TRBV29-1,few,SVDVAGVENEQY
TRBJ2-4,TRBV10-3,-,AISESGVLAKNIQY
TRBJ2-3,TRBV5-1,-,ASSSVGGRATDTQY
TRBJ1-1,TRBV9,-,ASSGQGDTEAF
TRBJ2-2,TRBV29-1,-,SVEKYGAGELF
TRBJ2-1,TRBV6-4,-,ASSEHGTGQF
TRBJ2-1,TRBV7-3,few,ASSPLIGTDNEQF
TRBJ2-4,TRBV11-1,few,ASSFQGPRDKNIQY
TRBJ2-7,TRBV4-1,-,ASSQQYWYHYEQY
TRBJ2-5,TRBV28,-,ASNNGESQY
TRBJ2-1,TRBV5-1,-,ASSLDRRGRSF
TRBJ2-2,TRBV4-2,-,ASSPGGGDTGELF
TRBJ2-1,TRBV11-2,few,ASSLSLDNEQF
TRBJ2-1,TRBV20-1,-,SAKPGYNEQF
TRBJ2-5,TRBV6-6,many,ASSYYWDRKETQY
TRBJ2-3,TRBV7-2,-,ASSLVLQEWGTQY
TRBJ2-5,TRBV29-1,few,SVRDRGPGTGTQY
TRBJ2-1,TRBV7-2,-,ASSPDPGTTGSGEQF
TRBJ2-7,TRBV28,few,ASSALAETYEQY
TRBJ1-5,TRBV20-1,-,SARRPLSGNQPQH
-,TRBV4-1,-,ASSYSSGGGPLYEQY
TRBJ2-4,TRBV4-2,-,ASSQEMTGPGAKNIQY
TRBJ1-2,TRBV24-1,few,ATSDFKTGNYGYT
TRBJ2-1,TRBV10-3,-,AIRDRGSSYNEQF
TRBJ2-1,TRBV27,few,ASSDHRGQF
TRBJ2-2,TRBV4-2,few,ASSQDPGGGVGELF
TRBJ1-3,TRBV5-1,-,ASGAGVSGNTIY
TRBJ1-1,TRBV21-1,few,VNEGDLATEAF
TRBJ1-2,TRBV2,-,ASSEEALPGYGYT
TRBJ2-3,TRBV6-2/TRBV6-3,once,ASSYGLLAASTDTQY
TRBJ2-1,TRBV7-2,-,ASSLSEAGGPLFGYNEQF
TRBJ2-2,TRBV5-6,-,ASSLPRRQGKDTGELF
TRBJ2-7,TRBV7-2,-,ASSILQRAEQY
TRBJ2-3,TRBV15,-,ATSRVPGGTSTDTQY
TRBJ1-2,TRBV11-1,-,ASSLALSGDGYT
TRBJ2-7,TRBV28,-,ASSSLMGGATYEQY
TRBJ2-1,TRBV28,-,ASSPPGQGGNEQF
TRBJ2-7,TRBV20-1,few,SAPASGGFYEQY
TRBJ2-6,TRBV2,-,ASSLQGTHSGATVLT
TRBJ1-2,TRBV27,-,ASSLSGIINYGYT
-,TRBV6-2/TRBV6-3,once,ASSYPGLATNYNEQY
TRBJ2-1,TRBV9,-,ASSGVGGRNEQF
TRBJ2-1,TRBV20-1,-,SARRPGTSGSYGQF
TRBJ1-5,TRBV4-1,-,ASSQILGGQPQH
TRBJ2-7,TRBV28,-,ASSLTGYGQY
TRBJ1-1,TRBV27,-,ASSHGTEAF
-,TRBV20-1,-,SARTSGYTYEQY
TRBJ2-7,TRBV2,-,ASRTGARNYEQY
TRBJ2-7,TRBV27,-,ASSQTTGSREQY
TRBJ2-1,TRBV20-1,-,SASQLAGAYNEQF
TRBJ2-5,TRBV15,-,ATSRELAGDNEQY
TRBJ1-5,TRBV6-5,-,ASSYWMGTEGQPQH